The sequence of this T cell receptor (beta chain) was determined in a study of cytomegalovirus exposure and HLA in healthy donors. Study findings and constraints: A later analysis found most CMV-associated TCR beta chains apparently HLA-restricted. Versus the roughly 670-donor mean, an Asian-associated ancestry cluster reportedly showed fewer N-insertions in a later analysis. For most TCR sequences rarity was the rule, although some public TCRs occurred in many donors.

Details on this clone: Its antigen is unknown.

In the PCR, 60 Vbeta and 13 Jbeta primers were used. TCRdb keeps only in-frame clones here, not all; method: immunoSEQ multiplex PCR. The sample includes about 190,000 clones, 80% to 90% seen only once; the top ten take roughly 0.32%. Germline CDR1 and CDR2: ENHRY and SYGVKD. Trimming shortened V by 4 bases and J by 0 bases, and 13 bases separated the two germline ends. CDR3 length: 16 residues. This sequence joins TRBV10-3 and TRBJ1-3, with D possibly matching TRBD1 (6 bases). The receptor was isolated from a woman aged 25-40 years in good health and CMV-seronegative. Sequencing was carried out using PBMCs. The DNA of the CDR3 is TGTGCCATCAGTGCCGCGCACAGGGCCTCTGGAAACACCATATATTTT. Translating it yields CAISAAHRASGNTIYF.